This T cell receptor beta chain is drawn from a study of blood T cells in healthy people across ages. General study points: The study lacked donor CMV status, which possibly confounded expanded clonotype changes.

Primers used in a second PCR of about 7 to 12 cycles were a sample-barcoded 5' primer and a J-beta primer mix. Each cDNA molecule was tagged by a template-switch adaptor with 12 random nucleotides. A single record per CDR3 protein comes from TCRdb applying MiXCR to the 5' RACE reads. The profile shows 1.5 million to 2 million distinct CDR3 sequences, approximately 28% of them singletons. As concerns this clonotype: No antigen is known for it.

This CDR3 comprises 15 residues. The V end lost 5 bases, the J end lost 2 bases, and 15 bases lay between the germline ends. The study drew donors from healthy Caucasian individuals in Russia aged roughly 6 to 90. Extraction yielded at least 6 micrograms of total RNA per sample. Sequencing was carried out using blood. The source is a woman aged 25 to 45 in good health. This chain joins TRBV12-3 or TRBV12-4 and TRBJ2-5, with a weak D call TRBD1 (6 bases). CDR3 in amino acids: CASSRGQKAQETQYF. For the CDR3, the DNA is TGTGCCAGCAGTCGCGGACAGAAAGCGCAAGAGACCCAGTACTTC.